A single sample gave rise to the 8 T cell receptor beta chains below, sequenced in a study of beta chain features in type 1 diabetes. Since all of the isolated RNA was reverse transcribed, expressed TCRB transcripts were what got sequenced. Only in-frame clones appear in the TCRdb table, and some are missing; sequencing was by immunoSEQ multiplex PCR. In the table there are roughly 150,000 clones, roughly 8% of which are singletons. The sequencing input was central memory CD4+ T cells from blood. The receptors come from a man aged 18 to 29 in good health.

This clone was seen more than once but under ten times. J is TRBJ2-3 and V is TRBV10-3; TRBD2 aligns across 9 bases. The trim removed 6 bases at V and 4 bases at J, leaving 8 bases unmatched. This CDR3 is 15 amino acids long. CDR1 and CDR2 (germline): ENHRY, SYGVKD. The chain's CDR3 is CAIRTGGGRADTQYF. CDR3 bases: TGTGCCATCAGAACGGGAGGCGGGAGGGCAGATACGCAGTATTTT.

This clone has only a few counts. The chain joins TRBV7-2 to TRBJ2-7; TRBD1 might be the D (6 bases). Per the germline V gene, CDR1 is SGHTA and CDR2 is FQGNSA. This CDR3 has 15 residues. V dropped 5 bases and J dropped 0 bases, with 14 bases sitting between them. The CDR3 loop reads CASSARQESSYEQYF. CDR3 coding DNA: TGTGCCAGCAGCGCTAGACAGGAGAGCTCCTACGAGCAGTACTTC.

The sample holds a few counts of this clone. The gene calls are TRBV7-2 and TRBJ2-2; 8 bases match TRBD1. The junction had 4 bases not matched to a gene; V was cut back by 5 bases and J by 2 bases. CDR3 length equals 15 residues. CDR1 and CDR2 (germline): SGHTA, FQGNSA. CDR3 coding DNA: TGTGCCAGCAGCAGGGGACAGGCTAACACCGGGGAGCTGTTTTTT. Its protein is CASSRGQANTGELFF.

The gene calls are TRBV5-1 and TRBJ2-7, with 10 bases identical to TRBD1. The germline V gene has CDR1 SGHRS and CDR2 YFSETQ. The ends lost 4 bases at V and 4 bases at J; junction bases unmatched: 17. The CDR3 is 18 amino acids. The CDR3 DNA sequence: TGCGCCAGCAGCCCGGAAGGGACAGGGGCCTCCAGACCTTACGAGCAGTACTTC. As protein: CASSPEGTGASRPYEQYF.

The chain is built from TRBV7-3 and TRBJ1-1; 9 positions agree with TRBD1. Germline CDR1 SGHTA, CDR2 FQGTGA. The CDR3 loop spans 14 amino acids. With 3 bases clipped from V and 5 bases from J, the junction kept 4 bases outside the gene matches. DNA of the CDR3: TGTGCCAGCAGCTTTGGACAGGGGAGGACTGAAGCTTTCTTT. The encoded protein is CASSFGQGRTEAFF.

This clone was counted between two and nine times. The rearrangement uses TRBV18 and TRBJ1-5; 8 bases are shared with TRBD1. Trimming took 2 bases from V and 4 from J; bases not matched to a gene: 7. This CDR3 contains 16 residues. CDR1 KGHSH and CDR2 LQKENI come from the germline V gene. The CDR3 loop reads CASSPGTGGMNQPQHF. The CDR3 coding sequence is TGTGCCAGCTCACCAGGGACAGGAGGGATGAATCAGCCCCAGCATTTT.

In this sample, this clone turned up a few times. CDR3 in DNA: TGCGCCAGCAGCCAAGCCGGGACAGGGGCGCGAGAGACCCAGTACTTC. Translating gives CASSQAGTGARETQYF. J is TRBJ2-5 and V is TRBV4-1; 10 bases agree with TRBD1. V lost 1 base to trimming and J lost 4 bases; unmatched junction nucleotides: 6. The germline V gene has CDR1 MGHRA and CDR2 YSYEKL. The CDR3 consists of 16 residues.

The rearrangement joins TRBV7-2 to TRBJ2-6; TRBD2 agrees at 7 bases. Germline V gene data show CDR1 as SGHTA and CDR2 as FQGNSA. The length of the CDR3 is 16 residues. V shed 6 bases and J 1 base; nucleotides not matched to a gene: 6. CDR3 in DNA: TGTGCCAGCAGTCGCGGGGGAGGGTCTGGGGCCAACGTCCTGACTTTC. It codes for CASSRGGGSGANVLTF.